A single sample is the source of the 24 T cell receptor beta chains below, sequenced in a study of CD8 T cells in Susac syndrome. RNA totalling roughly 0.5 to 1 ug underwent reverse transcription with random hexamers. Each CDR3 protein is one row after TCRdb ran MiXCR on the immunoSEQ multiplex PCR reads. In the table there are 100,000 to 150,000 distinct CDR3 sequences, around 94% of which are singletons. The sequenced sample consisted of CD8+ T cells from PBMCs. All receptors derive from a human donor with Susac syndrome.

This clonotype showed up just once. V usage is TRBV6-6 and J usage is TRBJ2-1; no clear D. Trimming removed 2 bases at V and 4 bases at J, with 9 bases between. Germline lookup yields CDR1 MNHNY and CDR2 SVGAGI (reference sequence). The CDR3 is made up of 14 amino acids. The DNA for the CDR3 is TGTGCCAGCAGTTACGGTGCTGAATACAATGAGCAGTTCTTC. Protein sequence: CASSYGAEYNEQFF.

This rearrangement joins TRBV7-2 to TRBJ2-7; no firm D call. The CDR3 contains 12 residues. The V gene's germline CDR1 is SGHTA and CDR2 FQGNSA. The V gene lost 4 bases and the J gene lost 0 bases, with 4 bases spanning the gap. CDR3 amino acids: CASSWGSYEQYF. The CDR3 nucleotides are TGTGCCAGCAGCTGGGGCTCCTACGAGCAGTACTTC.

This chain links TRBV7-2 with TRBJ2-7; 11 bases are a match to TRBD2. CDR3 length equals 15 residues. V shed 0 bases and J 2 bases; nucleotides not matched to a gene: 0. CDR1 SGHTA and CDR2 FQGNSA come from the germline V gene. This chain's CDR3 is CASSLAGLAAYEQYF. CDR3 nucleotides: TGTGCCAGCAGCTTAGCGGGACTAGCGGCCTACGAGCAGTACTTC.

The chain is built from TRBV6-2 or TRBV6-3 and TRBJ2-1, with 8 bases aligning to TRBD1. With 4 bases clipped from V and 4 bases from J, the junction kept 3 bases outside the gene matches. The CDR3 runs 14 residues. Germline loops: CDR1 MNHEY, CDR2 SVGEGT. This chain's CDR3 is CASSFGQGYNEQFF. The DNA of the CDR3 is TGTGCCAGCAGTTTCGGACAGGGTTACAATGAGCAGTTCTTC.

V and J are TRBV30 and TRBJ2-7, with D tentatively TRBD1 or TRBD2 (5 bases each). The V end was cut by 8 bases, the J end by 6 bases, with 17 bases between. This CDR3 has 12 residues. Looked up from germline, CDR1 is GTSNPN and CDR2 is SVGIG (reference sequence). The CDR3 sequence: CAGWGTNREQYF. The CDR3 nucleotides read TGTGCCGGTTGGGGGACGAATCGCGAGCAGTACTTC.

The chain carries TRBV14 and TRBJ2-3; no clear D gene. Trimming stripped 0 bases from V and 1 base from J, with 11 bases between. The CDR3 has 16 amino acids. Germline-derived CDR1 and CDR2 are SGHDN and FVKESK. The CDR3 region is CASSQEFGERTDTQYF. The DNA for the CDR3 is TGTGCCAGCAGCCAAGAGTTCGGAGAACGCACAGATACGCAGTATTTT. Supplemented by reference TRBV14 and TRBJ2-3, the full variable domain reads EAGVTQFPSHSVIEKGQTVTLRCDPISGHDNLYWYRRVMGKEIKFLLHFVKESKQDESGMPNNRFLAERTGGTYSTLKVQPAELEDSGVYFCASSQEFGERTDTQYFGPGTRLTVL.

V gene TRBV6-4 combines with J gene TRBJ2-1; TRBD2 matches 9 bases. The CDR3 loop spans 15 amino acids. V lost 3 bases, J lost 6 bases, and 6 bases stayed unmatched. Germline assignment: CDR1 MRHNA and CDR2 SNTAGT. CDR3 amino acids: CASSEALAGSNEQFF. The CDR3 DNA is TGTGCCAGCAGTGAGGCACTAGCGGGTTCCAATGAGCAGTTCTTC.

V and J are TRBV30 and TRBJ2-2; D unclear. The germline V gene has CDR1 GTSNPN and CDR2 SVGIG (reference sequence). V lost 1 base to trimming and J lost 4 bases, with 10 bases between them. The length of the CDR3 is 14 residues. CDR3 DNA: TGTGCCTGGAGTGGTGGGGTCAGCACCGGGGAGCTGTTTTTT. Protein: CAWSGGVSTGELFF. Complete variable domain (other parts from reference TRBV30 and TRBJ2-2): SQTIHQWPATLVQPVGSPLSLECTVEGTSNPNLYWYRQAAGRGLQLLFYSVGIGQISSEVPQNLSASRPQDRQFILSSKKLLLSDSGFYLCAWSGGVSTGELFFGEGSRLTVL.

The rearrangement links TRBV6-2 or TRBV6-3 to TRBJ2-3; D uncertain. The germline V and J ends were trimmed by 6 bases and 2 bases, with 12 bases remaining between them. This CDR3 comprises 14 residues. CDR1 and CDR2 from the germline V gene are MNHEY and SVGEGT. This CDR3 reads CASSQPLSTDTQYF. CDR3 coding DNA: TGTGCCAGCAGCCAGCCACTTTCCACAGATACGCAGTATTTT.

This chain links TRBV12-3 or TRBV12-4 with TRBJ2-7; no definite D call. V shed 6 bases and J shed 2 bases, with 8 bases lying between them. This CDR3 is built from 12 residues. The CDR3 DNA is TGTGCCAGCAGCCAGGTAGCCTACGAGCAGTACTTC. Its protein product is CASSQVAYEQYF.

The chain employs TRBV24-1 and TRBJ2-5; 7 bases align to TRBD1. This CDR3 has 15 amino acids. Germline V lookup: CDR1 KGHDR, CDR2 SFDVKD. V trimming: 4 bases; J trimming: 0 bases; junction bases outside the gene matches: 4. In DNA, the CDR3 is TGTGCCACCAGTGACAAACAGGGGTACCAAGAGACCCAGTACTTC. Translating gives CATSDKQGYQETQYF.

The chain carries TRBV28 and TRBJ2-1; the D gene is possibly TRBD2 (5 bases). Trimming removed 3 bases at V and 3 bases at J, with 15 bases between. CDR1 and CDR2 (germline): MDHEN, SYDVKM. This CDR3 has 16 amino acids. The CDR3 coding sequence is TGTGCCAGCAGTTTCCCCGGGATAGCTAGCTACAATGAGCAGTTCTTC. As protein: CASSFPGIASYNEQFF.

The rearrangement uses TRBV20-1 and TRBJ2-1, with D possibly being TRBD2 (6 bases). The V gene's germline CDR1 is DFQATT and CDR2 SNEGSKA (reference sequence). CDR3 length: 13 amino acids. Trimming removed 1 base at V and 4 bases at J, with 8 bases between. The CDR3 loop reads CSARGGLYNEQFF. The CDR3 nucleotides are TGCAGTGCTAGAGGGGGACTTTACAATGAGCAGTTCTTC.

The chain uses TRBV27 and TRBJ2-5; D is possibly TRBD1 (5 bases). This CDR3 contains 13 residues. Trimming left V 5 bases short and J 3 bases short, with 10 bases between. Germline V gene data show CDR1 as MNHEY and CDR2 as SMNVEV (reference sequence). For the CDR3, the DNA is TGTGCCAGCAGTCCTGGGGCAGAAGAGACCCAGTACTTC. Translating it yields CASSPGAEETQYF.

J is TRBJ1-2 and V is TRBV5-1, with unresolved D. The CDR3 has 14 residues. Germline V lookup: CDR1 SGHRS, CDR2 YFSETQ. The V end lost 0 bases, the J end lost 1 base, and 7 bases lay between the germline ends. The CDR3 loop is CASSLDPGNYGYTF. The CDR3 coding sequence is TGCGCCAGCAGCTTGGACCCGGGTAACTATGGCTACACCTTC. The whole variable domain, filled in from reference TRBV5-1 and TRBJ1-2, reads KAGVTQTPRYLIKTRGQQVTLSCSPISGHRSVSWYQQTPGQGLQFLFEYFSETQRNKGNFPGRFSGRQFSNSRSEMNVSTLELGDSALYLCASSLDPGNYGYTFGSGTRLTVV.

The rearrangement uses TRBV9 and TRBJ2-5; D gene uncertain. The CDR3 is 14 amino acids. V was pared by 1 base and J by 0 bases, with 7 bases between. Germline values: CDR1 SGDLS, CDR2 YYNGEE. CDR3 amino acids: CASSVSTDQETQYF. DNA for the CDR3: TGTGCCAGCAGCGTATCAACCGACCAAGAGACCCAGTACTTC.

The chain combines TRBV6-5 with TRBJ2-2, with D perhaps matching TRBD2 (6 bases). This CDR3 is built from 16 residues. Between the trimmed V and J ends, which lost 2 bases and 5 bases, there was a span of 15 bases. Germline V gene lookup returns CDR1 MNHEY and CDR2 SVGAGI. CDR3 amino acids: CASSYVAGWRTGELFF. Here the CDR3 DNA reads TGTGCCAGCAGTTACGTCGCGGGGTGGAGAACCGGGGAGCTGTTTTTT.

CDR3 sequence: CASSTDSYNEQFF. The CDR3 nucleotides read TGTGCCAGCAGTACGGACAGCTACAATGAGCAGTTCTTC. The rearrangement links TRBV7-3 to TRBJ2-1; D perhaps matches TRBD1 (6 bases). CDR3 length equals 13 residues. The ends were cut back, 6 bases at V and 3 bases at J, with 9 bases in the middle. Germline V CDR1 and CDR2: SGHTA, FQGTGA.

This chain uses TRBV6-2 or TRBV6-3 with TRBJ2-1; D remains unclear. CDR3 length: 12 amino acids. Germline V CDR1 and CDR2: MNHEY, SVGEGT. V lost 5 bases, J lost 4 bases, and 6 bases lay in between. The CDR3 protein is CASSPSYNEQFF. CDR3 coding DNA: TGTGCCAGCAGTCCCTCTTACAATGAGCAGTTCTTC.

CDR3 region: CASSQTVGPYYQPQHF. The CDR3 DNA sequence: TGCGCCAGCAGTCAAACGGTTGGGCCATACTATCAGCCCCAGCATTTT. The rearrangement joins TRBV4-1 to TRBJ1-5; unclear D gene. Germline CDR1 is MGHRA and CDR2 is YSYEKL. This CDR3 has 16 amino acids. Trimming left V 6 bases short and J 5 bases short, with 20 bases between.

This sequence joins TRBV7-8 and TRBJ1-5; D might be TRBD1 (6 bases). CDR1 SGHVS and CDR2 FQNEAQ come from the germline V gene. Trimming pared 4 bases from V and 6 bases from J, leaving 16 bases between. The CDR3 runs 15 residues. In DNA form, the CDR3 reads TGTGCCAGCAGCTCCCCCCAGGGGCTGGGTCAGCCCCAGCATTTT. Protein: CASSSPQGLGQPQHF.

This clonotype was detected only once. J is TRBJ2-7 and V is TRBV5-6; a weak D match, TRBD2 (5 bases). Germline-derived CDR1 and CDR2 are SGHDT and YYEEEE. Trimming cost V 1 base and J 4 bases, with 12 bases left between them. The CDR3 consists of 14 residues. Written as DNA, the CDR3 is TGTGCCAGCAGCTTGAGGTGGGAGACTTACGAGCAGTACTTC. It encodes CASSLRWETYEQYF.

V and J are TRBV6-2 or TRBV6-3 and TRBJ2-5; tentatively, D is TRBD2 (5 bases). The CDR3 is 14 amino acids. Germline assignment: CDR1 MNHEY and CDR2 SVGEGT. V was cut by 6 bases and J by 5 bases, with 16 bases left in between. The CDR3 is CASSSDGVGETQYF. In DNA, the CDR3 is TGTGCCAGCAGCTCAGACGGGGTGGGGGAGACCCAGTACTTC.

V usage is TRBV2 and J usage is TRBJ1-3; D is perhaps TRBD1 (6 bases). This CDR3 contains 14 residues. Germline CDR1 is SNHLY and CDR2 is FYNNEI. The V and J ends lost 10 bases and 3 bases respectively, with 16 bases between them. The CDR3 loop is CATGTSTDGNTIYF. In nucleotides, the CDR3 is TGTGCCACCGGGACATCAACGGATGGAAACACCATATATTTT. Filled out from reference TRBV2 and TRBJ1-3, the complete variable domain reads EPEVTQTPSHQVTQMGQEVILRCVPISNHLYFYWYRQILGQKVEFLVSFYNNEISEKSEIFDDQFSVERPDGSNFTLKIRSTKLEDSAMYFCATGTSTDGNTIYFGEGSWLTVV.